A single sample is the source of the 29 T cell receptor beta chains below, sequenced in a study of neurological immune-mediated disorders. MiXCR, applied by TCRdb to the 5' RACE reads, yields one record per CDR3 protein. The table has about 24,000 distinct CDR3 sequences, 13% seen once; the top ten hold 16%. The sample taken for sequencing was PBMCs. The origin of the receptors is a woman in her thirties or forties with HTLV-1-associated myelopathy (HAM/TSP).

In this sample, this clonotype turned up many times. The J gene is TRBJ2-5, the V gene TRBV14, with D possibly matching TRBD2 (6 bases). Trimming removed 3 bases from V and 6 bases from J, with 14 bases in between. Germline CDR1 is SGHDN and CDR2 is FVKESK. The CDR3 spans 14 residues. CDR3 loop: CASSQARGTQTQYF. In DNA form, the CDR3 reads TGTGCCAGCAGCCAGGCCCGGGGGACGCAGACCCAGTACTTC.

At least ten counts were recorded for this clonotype. V usage is TRBV5-5 and J usage is TRBJ1-2, with 9 bases fitting TRBD1. V lost 4 bases, J lost 4 bases, and 5 bases stayed unmatched. This CDR3 has 14 amino acids. Germline V lookup: CDR1 SGHKS, CDR2 YYEKEE (reference sequence). CDR3 loop: CASSRDREVYGYTF. CDR3 DNA: TGTGCCAGCAGCAGGGACAGGGAAGTCTATGGCTACACCTTC.

This clonotype was recorded many times. The chain links TRBV20-1 to TRBJ1-1; D remains ambiguous. The CDR3 is made up of 12 amino acids. Per the germline V gene, CDR1 is DFQATT and CDR2 is SNEGSKA (reference sequence). With 5 bases removed from V and 1 base from J, the gap between germline ends came to 8 bases. CDR3 in amino acids: CSAAPGNTEAFF. CDR3 bases: TGCAGTGCTGCCCCAGGGAACACTGAAGCTTTCTTT.

This clonotype was picked up many times. The chain carries TRBV7-2 and TRBJ1-1; D is unclear. V was pared by 8 bases and J by 5 bases, with 18 bases between. The CDR3 is 14 amino acids. CDR1 and CDR2 (germline): SGHTA, FQGNSA. CDR3 loop: CASAAGWYGTEAFF. As DNA, the CDR3 is TGTGCCAGCGCCGCTGGGTGGTACGGGACTGAAGCTTTCTTT.

This clonotype was observed at least ten times. V usage is TRBV10-3 and J usage is TRBJ1-1; 7 bases map to TRBD1. The V gene's germline CDR1 is ENHRY and CDR2 SYGVKD. V dropped 5 bases and J dropped 6; count of bases not matched to a gene: 9. This CDR3 is 14 amino acids long. In DNA form, the CDR3 reads TGTGCCATCAGTCCACAGGGGAAGGACCCTGAAGCTTTCTTT. Its protein product is CAISPQGKDPEAFF.

Many counts were recorded for this clonotype. The genes are TRBV14 and TRBJ1-1; D is uncertain. The ends were cut back, 2 bases at V and 5 bases at J, with 12 bases in the middle. The CDR3 is 14 amino acids. Germline CDR1 and CDR2: SGHDN and FVKESK. The CDR3 DNA follows: TGTGCCAGCAGCCAACTTCGGCTAGGGACTGAAGCTTTCTTT. Translating gives CASSQLRLGTEAFF.

On this clonotype: This may be a read error: a much more frequent sequence differs by one nucleotide. The J gene is TRBJ2-5, the V gene TRBV2, with D possibly TRBD2 on 5 matching bases. This CDR3 has 14 residues. V lost 8 bases, J lost 2 bases, and 15 bases lay in between. Germline CDR1 is SNHLY and CDR2 is FYNNEI. CDR3 sequence (DNA): TGTGCCAGCTCCGGGGAACGGGTACAAGAGACCCAGTACTTC. As protein: CASSGERVQETQYF.

At least ten counts were recorded for this clonotype. CDR3 nucleotides: TGTGCCAGCAGACGCCGACGACAGGGACTTTTACCTGGGGCCAACGTCCTGACTTTC. Residues: CASRRRRQGLLPGANVLTF. The V and J genes are TRBV12-3 or TRBV12-4 and TRBJ2-6; D perhaps matches TRBD1 (7 bases). V was pared by 6 bases and J by 2 bases, with 23 bases between. The CDR3 spans 19 residues.

This clonotype has at least ten counts. The chain carries TRBV7-9 and TRBJ1-5; TRBD1 is a possible D gene (5 bases). This CDR3 region has 15 residues. Germline CDR1 reads SEHNR; CDR2 reads FQNEAQ (reference sequence). Trimming pared 1 base from V and 3 bases from J, leaving 10 bases between. The CDR3 region has the DNA TGTGCCAGCAGCTTAGGGGGACGGATCAATCAGCCCCAGCATTTT. It encodes CASSLGGRINQPQHF. Variable domain in full (rest from reference TRBV7-9 and TRBJ1-5): DTGVSQNPRHKITKRGQNVTFRCDPISEHNRLYWYRQTLGQGPEFLTYFQNEAQLEKSRLLSDRFSAERPKGSFSTLEIQRTEQGDSAMYLCASSLGGRINQPQHFGDGTRLSIL.

Ten or more counts support this clonotype. The chain is built from TRBV6-5 and TRBJ2-3, with D unresolved. Trimming pared 6 bases from V and 4 bases from J, leaving 11 bases between. CDR1 and CDR2 from the germline V gene are MNHEY and SVGAGI. The CDR3 contains 13 residues. This CDR3 is CASSLVASDTQYF. The CDR3 nucleotides are TGTGCCAGCAGCCTGGTGGCGTCAGATACGCAGTATTTT.

Ten or more counts support this clonotype. This chain uses TRBV20-1 with TRBJ2-7; 9 bases line up with TRBD1. The CDR3 length is 16 residues. Germline trimming cut 6 bases from V and 0 bases from J; bases unmatched to any gene: 12. The germline CDR1 and CDR2 sequences are DFQATT and SNEGSKA (reference sequence). This CDR3 is CSANFATGGSSYEQYV. Here the CDR3 DNA reads TGCAGTGCCAACTTTGCGACAGGGGGATCCTCCTACGAGCAGTACGTC.

This clonotype was counted at least ten times. The chain carries TRBV9 and TRBJ1-5; 10 nucleotides match TRBD1. Germline CDR1 SGDLS, CDR2 YYNGEE. The CDR3 is 15 residues long. V lost 2 bases and J lost 3; bases outside the gene matches: 2. CDR3 DNA: TGTGCCAGCAGCGTCGGGACAGGGGTCAATCAGCCCCAGCATTTT. Residues: CASSVGTGVNQPQHF.

In its sample, this clonotype was seen many times. The chain is built from TRBV9 and TRBJ1-5; D call uncertain. Trimming took 3 bases from V and 3 from J, leaving 13 bases between them. This CDR3 is 15 amino acids long. Germline CDR1 reads SGDLS; CDR2 reads YYNGEE. CDR3: CASSDGADPNQPQHF. The CDR3 bases are TGTGCCAGCAGCGACGGCGCCGACCCCAATCAGCCCCAGCATTTT.

There are many counts of this clonotype. This rearrangement joins TRBV20-1 to TRBJ2-7; 8 nucleotides line up with TRBD2. Trimming took 4 bases from V and 5 from J; bases not matched to a gene: 10. The CDR3 sequence is 14 residues long. Germline V gene lookup returns CDR1 DFQATT and CDR2 SNEGSKA (reference sequence). The CDR3 loop reads CSATYTGTSNEQYF. The CDR3 DNA follows: TGCAGTGCTACCTATACCGGGACTAGTAACGAGCAGTACTTC.

By share, this clonotype ranks as medium-sized (0.01 to 0.1%). The chain employs TRBV20-1 and TRBJ2-4; tentative D call: TRBD1 (6 bases). From germline, CDR1 is DFQATT and CDR2 SNEGSKA (reference sequence). The germline V and J ends were trimmed by 3 bases and 2 bases, with 11 bases remaining between them. The CDR3 extends over 14 amino acids. CDR3 sequence (DNA): TGCAGTGCTAGTATTGGGGGCTCCAAAAACATTCAGTACTTC. Its protein is CSASIGGSKNIQYF.

This clonotype was counted many times. The chain carries TRBV20-1 and TRBJ1-2; D call uncertain. The CDR3 has 11 amino acids. V lost 1 base to trimming and J lost 4 bases, with 4 bases between them. Germline CDR1 DFQATT, CDR2 SNEGSKA (reference sequence). The CDR3 sequence: CSARGSYGYTF. The CDR3 region has the DNA TGCAGTGCTAGAGGTAGCTATGGCTACACCTTC.

This clonotype showed up many times. The germline gene is not matched at one end of the junction; a read error may be the cause. The gene calls are TRBV20-1 and TRBJ1-5; TRBD1 is a possible D gene (5 bases). CDR1 and CDR2 from the germline V gene are DFQATT and SNEGSKA (reference sequence). The CDR3 extends over 13 amino acids. CDR3 protein: CSARISTDQSQHF. In DNA form, the CDR3 reads TGCAGTGCCCGAATATCGACAGATCAGTCCCAGCATTTT.

A remark on this clonotype: A much bigger clone sits one base away, suggesting this may be a read error. This chain uses TRBV5-5 with TRBJ1-2; TRBD1 matches 7 bases. CDR3 length: 17 amino acids. Looked up from germline, CDR1 is SGHKS and CDR2 is YYEKEE (reference sequence). The CDR3 bases are TGTGCCAGCAGCTCATGGGACAGAAGAACCTTTAACAATGGCTACACCTTC. This codes for CASSSWDRRTFNNGYTF.

This clonotype was detected many times. The J gene is TRBJ2-5, the V gene TRBV10-3; 11 bases align to TRBD2. The CDR3 consists of 15 residues. V shed 2 bases and J 4 bases; nucleotides not matched to a gene: 3. CDR1 and CDR2 (germline): ENHRY, SYGVKD. The CDR3 DNA follows: TGTGCCATCAGTGAGCTAGCGGGGGGACGAGAGACCCAGTACTTC. It is translated as CAISELAGGRETQYF.

This clonotype showed up many times. The J gene is TRBJ2-7, the V gene TRBV20-1; 10 positions match TRBD2. The ends lost 2 bases at V and 0 bases at J; junction bases unmatched: 13. Per germline, CDR1 DFQATT and CDR2 SNEGSKA (reference sequence). This CDR3 comprises 18 residues. The CDR3 sequence is CSARLRRLAGVSSYEQYF. The CDR3 DNA sequence: TGCAGTGCTAGACTACGGAGGCTAGCGGGGGTTAGCTCCTACGAGCAGTACTTC.

This clonotype came up many times. V is TRBV20-1 and J is TRBJ1-1; D is uncertain. This CDR3 comprises 14 residues. Trimming pared 3 bases from V and 6 bases from J, leaving 17 bases between. Germline lookup yields CDR1 DFQATT and CDR2 SNEGSKA (reference sequence). The CDR3, as DNA: TGCAGTGCTAGGGTAGACAAGGTTAGGGCTGAAGCTTTCTTT. Translation: CSARVDKVRAEAFF.

This clonotype appeared many times. The rearrangement links TRBV25-1 to TRBJ1-1; no firm D call. The CDR3 extends over 13 amino acids. V gave up 7 bases and J gave up 0 bases, with 9 bases separating them. CDR1 MGHDK and CDR2 SYGVNS come from the germline V gene. CDR3 residues: CASNHGLNTEAFF. CDR3 nucleotide sequence: TGTGCCAGCAACCACGGACTGAACACTGAAGCTTTCTTT.

This clonotype showed up many times. This chain connects TRBV20-1 to TRBJ2-3; 7 nucleotides line up with TRBD2. CDR3 length: 15 amino acids. Looked up from germline, CDR1 is DFQATT and CDR2 is SNEGSKA (reference sequence). Germline trimming cut 6 bases from V and 6 bases from J; bases unmatched to any gene: 15. The CDR3 region is CSAGGEGGLGDTQYF. The DNA for the CDR3 is TGCAGTGCGGGGGGGGAGGGAGGCTTGGGGGATACGCAGTATTTT.

The chain's CDR3 is CASSWTYTDTQYF. CDR3 nucleotide sequence: TGTGCCAGCAGCTGGACCTACACAGATACGCAGTATTTT. The chain joins TRBV2 to TRBJ2-3; D not certain. This CDR3 has 13 residues. The V end was cut by 6 bases, the J end by 2 bases, with 9 bases between. The germline gives CDR1 SNHLY, CDR2 FYNNEI.

This clonotype came up a few times. V is TRBV19 and J is TRBJ2-5; no reliable D call. With 6 bases removed from V and 3 bases from J, the gap between germline ends came to 8 bases. In germline, CDR1 is LNHDA, CDR2 SQIVND (reference sequence). CDR3 length: 12 residues. For the CDR3, the DNA is TGTGCCAGTAGGGCATATGAAGAGACCCAGTACTTC. It translates to CASRAYEETQYF.

Many counts were recorded for this clonotype. The rearrangement uses TRBV5-1 and TRBJ1-4; no definite D call. Germline lookup yields CDR1 SGHRS and CDR2 YFSETQ. V was clipped by 4 bases and J by 7 bases, with 14 bases between them. The CDR3 covers 14 residues. The DNA of the CDR3 is TGCGCCAGCAGCCGCGACCGGGCCAGTGAAAAACTGTTTTTT. Protein sequence: CASSRDRASEKLFF.

This clonotype was observed at least ten times. The V and J genes are TRBV6-2 or TRBV6-3 and TRBJ2-5, with D uncertain. Trimming cost V 2 bases and J 3 bases, with 1 base left between them. CDR3 size: 11 residues. Germline V gives CDR1 MNHEY, CDR2 SVGEGT. As DNA, the CDR3 is TGTGCCAGCAGTTACGAAGAGACCCAGTACTTC. It codes for CASSYEETQYF.

This clonotype turned up a few times. The V call is TRBV29-1, the J call TRBJ2-1; D possibly uses TRBD1 or TRBD2 (5 bases each). This CDR3 contains 15 residues. The germline CDR1 and CDR2 sequences are SQVTM and ANQGSEA. The V and J ends lost 1 base and 1 base respectively, with 11 bases between them. CDR3 DNA sequence: TGCAGCGTTGAAGGGGGACCGCTGTCCTACAATGAGCAGTTCTTC. Its translation: CSVEGGPLSYNEQFF.

The table lists this clonotype with many counts. The rearrangement joins TRBV9 to TRBJ1-2; D gene unclear. The germline V gene has CDR1 SGDLS and CDR2 YYNGEE. The CDR3 is made up of 14 amino acids. Trimming removed 2 bases from V and 0 bases from J, with 8 bases in between. The CDR3 sequence is CASSVAKSNYGYTF. CDR3 nucleotides: TGTGCCAGCAGCGTGGCCAAATCTAACTATGGCTACACCTTC. Full variable domain (outside the CDR3, taken from reference TRBV9 and TRBJ1-2): DSGVTQTPKHLITATGQRVTLRCSPRSGDLSVYWYQQSLDQGLQFLIQYYNGEERAKGNILERFSAQQFPDLHSELNLSSLELGDSALYFCASSVAKSNYGYTFGSGTRLTVV.